This T cell receptor (beta chain) was documented in a study of blood T cell repertoires in COVID-19. Study as a whole: T cells, B-cell-depleted T cells, or PBMCs provided the cDNA or gDNA that served as material.

Germline loops: CDR1 MGHRA, CDR2 YSYEKL. The J segment lost 7 bases and the V segment lost 3 bases, leaving 9 bases of the junction unmatched. There are 15 residues in the CDR3. Profiling relied on immunoSEQ multiplex PCR, and the TCRdb table lists in-frame clones only, not all of them. The sample contains some 400,000 clones, about 87% of which appear only once. The chain recombines TRBV4-1 with TRBJ2-7; TRBD1 matches at 10 bases. Sequenced input: peripheral blood. The clonotype was recovered from a woman aged 30 to 39 with COVID-19, enrolled during active disease. For the CDR3, the DNA is TGCGCCAGCAGCCAGGCCCGGGGACAGGGGTGGGAGCAGTACTTC. It encodes CASSQARGQGWEQYF.